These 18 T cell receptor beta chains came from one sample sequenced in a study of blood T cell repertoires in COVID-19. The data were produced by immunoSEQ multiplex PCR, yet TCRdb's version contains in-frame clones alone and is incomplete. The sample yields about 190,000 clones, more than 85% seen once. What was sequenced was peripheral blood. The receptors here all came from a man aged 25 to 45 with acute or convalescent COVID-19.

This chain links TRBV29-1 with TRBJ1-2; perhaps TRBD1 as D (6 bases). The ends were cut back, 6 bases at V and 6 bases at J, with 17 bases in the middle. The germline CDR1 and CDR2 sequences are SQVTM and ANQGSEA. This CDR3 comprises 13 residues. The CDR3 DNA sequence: TGCAGCGTGAACAGGGAGACTATGGATGGCTACACCTTC. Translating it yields CSVNRETMDGYTF.

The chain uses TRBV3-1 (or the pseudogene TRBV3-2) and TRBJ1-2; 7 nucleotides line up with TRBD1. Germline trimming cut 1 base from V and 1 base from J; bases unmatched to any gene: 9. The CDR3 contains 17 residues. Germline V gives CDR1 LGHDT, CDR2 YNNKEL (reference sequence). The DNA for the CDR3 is TGTGCCAGCAGCCAAGGGTCGGGGACAGCCTATAACTATGGCTACACCTTC. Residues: CASSQGSGTAYNYGYTF.

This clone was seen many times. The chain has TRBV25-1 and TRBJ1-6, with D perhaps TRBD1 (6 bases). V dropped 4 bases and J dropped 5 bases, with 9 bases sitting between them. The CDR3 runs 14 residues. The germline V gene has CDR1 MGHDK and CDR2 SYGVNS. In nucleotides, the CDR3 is TGTGCCAGCAGTGGCAGGGGCAATAATTCACCCCTCCACTTT. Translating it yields CASSGRGNNSPLHF.

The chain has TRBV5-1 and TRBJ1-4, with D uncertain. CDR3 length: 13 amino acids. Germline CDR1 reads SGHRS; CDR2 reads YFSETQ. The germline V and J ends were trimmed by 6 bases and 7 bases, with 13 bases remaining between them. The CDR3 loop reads CASKETRGEKLFF. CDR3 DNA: TGCGCCAGCAAAGAGACGCGGGGTGAAAAACTGTTTTTT.

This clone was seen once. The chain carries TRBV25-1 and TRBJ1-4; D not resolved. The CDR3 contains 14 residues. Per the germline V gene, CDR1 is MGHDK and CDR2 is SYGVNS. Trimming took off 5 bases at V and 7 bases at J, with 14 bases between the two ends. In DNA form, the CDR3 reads TGTGCCAGCAGTCCCCGAGCCGGAGGTGAAAAACTGTTTTTT. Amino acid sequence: CASSPRAGGEKLFF. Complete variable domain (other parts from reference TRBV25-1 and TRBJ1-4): EADIYQTPRYLVIGTGKKITLECSQTMGHDKMYWYQQDPGMELHLIHYSYGVNSTEKGDLSSESTVSRIRTEHFPLTLESARPSHTSQYLCASSPRAGGEKLFFGSGTQLSVL.

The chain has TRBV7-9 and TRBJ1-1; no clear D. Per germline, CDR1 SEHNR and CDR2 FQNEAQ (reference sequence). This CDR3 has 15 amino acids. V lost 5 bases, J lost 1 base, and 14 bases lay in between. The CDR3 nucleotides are TGTGCCAGCAGCCCCGAGCGGACGTCGAACACTGAAGCTTTCTTT. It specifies CASSPERTSNTEAFF.

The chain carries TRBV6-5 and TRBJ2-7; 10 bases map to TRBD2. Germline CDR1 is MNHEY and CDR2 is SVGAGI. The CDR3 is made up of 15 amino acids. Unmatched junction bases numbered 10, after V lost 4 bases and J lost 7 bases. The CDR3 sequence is CASSSAGGATREQYF. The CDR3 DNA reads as TGTGCCAGCAGTTCAGCGGGAGGGGCTACTAGGGAGCAGTACTTC.

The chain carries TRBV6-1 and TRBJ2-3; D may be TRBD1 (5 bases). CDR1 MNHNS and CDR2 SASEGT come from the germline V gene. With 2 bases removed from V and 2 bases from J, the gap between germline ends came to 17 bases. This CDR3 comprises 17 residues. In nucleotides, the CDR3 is TGTGCCAGCAGTGAATCAGGCCAGGGCTTCTTCACAGATACGCAGTATTTT. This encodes CASSESGQGFFTDTQYF.

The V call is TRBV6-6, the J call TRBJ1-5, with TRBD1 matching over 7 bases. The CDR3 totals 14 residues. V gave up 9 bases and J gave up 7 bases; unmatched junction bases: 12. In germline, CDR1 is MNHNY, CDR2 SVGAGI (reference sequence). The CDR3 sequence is CASRDIQGLQPQHF. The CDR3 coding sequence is TGTGCCAGTAGGGACATACAGGGGTTGCAGCCCCAGCATTTT.

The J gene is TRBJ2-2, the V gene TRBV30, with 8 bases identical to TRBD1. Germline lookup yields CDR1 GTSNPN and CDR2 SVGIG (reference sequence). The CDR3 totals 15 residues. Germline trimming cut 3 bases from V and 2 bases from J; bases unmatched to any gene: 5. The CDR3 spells CAWRIGQGNTGELFF. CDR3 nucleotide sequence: TGTGCCTGGAGGATCGGACAGGGTAACACCGGGGAGCTGTTTTTT.

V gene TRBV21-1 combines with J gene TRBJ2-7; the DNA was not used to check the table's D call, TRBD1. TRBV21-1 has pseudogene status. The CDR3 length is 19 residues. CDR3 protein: CASSPGQGMKNSGAYEQYF. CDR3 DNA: TGTGCCAGCAGTCCGGGACAGGGAATGAAAAATTCGGGGGCCTACGAGCAGTACTTC.

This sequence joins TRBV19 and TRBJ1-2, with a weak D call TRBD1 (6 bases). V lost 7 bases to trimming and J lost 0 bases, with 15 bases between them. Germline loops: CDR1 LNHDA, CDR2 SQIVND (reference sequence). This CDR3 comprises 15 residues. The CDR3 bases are TGTGCCAGTACACCCACAGGGAACACTAACTATGGCTACACCTTC. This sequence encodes CASTPTGNTNYGYTF.

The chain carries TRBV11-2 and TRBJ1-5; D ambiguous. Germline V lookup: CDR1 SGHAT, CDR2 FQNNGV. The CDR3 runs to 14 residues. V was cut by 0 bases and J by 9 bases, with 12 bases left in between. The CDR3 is CASSLDAMRRPQHF. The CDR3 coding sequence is TGTGCCAGCAGCTTAGACGCCATGAGGCGGCCCCAGCATTTT.

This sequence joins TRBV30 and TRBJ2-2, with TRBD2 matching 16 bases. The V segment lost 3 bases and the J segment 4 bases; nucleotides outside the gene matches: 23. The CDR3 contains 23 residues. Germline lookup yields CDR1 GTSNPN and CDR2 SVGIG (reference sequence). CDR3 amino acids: CAWRPTPPGLAGGFTDGTGELFF. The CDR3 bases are TGTGCCTGGAGGCCGACTCCCCCGGGACTAGCGGGAGGGTTCACCGACGGCACCGGGGAGCTGTTTTTT. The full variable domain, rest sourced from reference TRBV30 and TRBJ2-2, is SQTIHQWPATLVQPVGSPLSLECTVEGTSNPNLYWYRQAAGRGLQLLFYSVGIGQISSEVPQNLSASRPQDRQFILSSKKLLLSDSGFYLCAWRPTPPGLAGGFTDGTGELFFGEGSRLTVL.

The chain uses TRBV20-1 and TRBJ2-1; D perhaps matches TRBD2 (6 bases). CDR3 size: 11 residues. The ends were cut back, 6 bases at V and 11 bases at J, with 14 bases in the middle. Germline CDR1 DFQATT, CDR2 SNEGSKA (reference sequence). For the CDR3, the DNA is TGCAGTGCCAGGTTTGGACTACAGCAGTTCTTC. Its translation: CSARFGLQQFF.

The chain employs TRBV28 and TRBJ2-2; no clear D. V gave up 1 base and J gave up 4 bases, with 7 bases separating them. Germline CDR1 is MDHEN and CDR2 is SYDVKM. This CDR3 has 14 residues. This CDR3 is CASSLFRVTGELFF. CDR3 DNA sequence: TGTGCCAGCAGTTTATTTCGGGTCACCGGGGAGCTGTTTTTT.

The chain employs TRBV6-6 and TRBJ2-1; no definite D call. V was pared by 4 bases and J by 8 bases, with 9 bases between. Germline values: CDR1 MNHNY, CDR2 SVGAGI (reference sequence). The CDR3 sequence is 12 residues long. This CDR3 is CASSSHKDEQFF. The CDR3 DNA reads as TGTGCCAGCAGTTCCCACAAAGATGAGCAGTTCTTC.

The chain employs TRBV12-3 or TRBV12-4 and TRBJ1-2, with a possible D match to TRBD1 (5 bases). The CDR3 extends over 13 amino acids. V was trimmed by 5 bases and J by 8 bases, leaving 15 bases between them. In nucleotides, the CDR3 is TGTGCCAGCAGTCCAACAGGAGATTTCGGCTACACCTTC. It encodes CASSPTGDFGYTF.